The present entry profiles one T cell receptor (beta chain) with its context. Its antigen target is currently unknown. Base qualities were left out, and no much larger clone turns up one base away. This specimen belongs to a study of blood T cell repertoires in COVID-19 (dated by TCRdb to the early 2020s). For the wider study: Samples from collaborators originated in the United States, Italy and Spain and spanned both the acute and convalescent phases of COVID-19. The sample metadata nearly always contained a de-identified subject ID, COVID-19 status, age in years and sex. The prospective study material was composed of cDNA or gDNA derived from T cells, B-cell-depleted T cells, or PBMCs. The repertoires were released in a freely available public database intended as a resource for research on the immune response to SARS-CoV-2. The samples were drawn from the first 160 participants of the ongoing ImmuneRACE study and from about 1,200 subjects provided by 6 global collaborators. Deeply sampled blood TCRbeta repertoires from subjects exposed to, actively infected with, or recovered from COVID-19 were included in the dataset. HLA class I and class II types, where available, came from metadata supplied by the sample provider rather than from assay-based typing. Broad study findings and their caveats: The amount of clinical and demographic metadata varied by source and participant and was provided uncurated.

At the junction V is shortened by 4 bases and J by 1 base; bases outside the gene matches: 10. From the cysteine up to the phenylalanine, the CDR3 has a length of 16 residues. The only DNA kept is the CDR3, 48 bases in frame from the first base. The immunoSEQ Assay, a bias-controlled multiplex PCR, was used to amplify TCRbeta CDR3 regions from genomic DNA. The original pipeline was this. The number of nucleated cells in each sample was estimated from the amplification of reference gene primers within the assay. Sequence reads were collapsed and filtered to measure the absolute abundance of every unique TCRbeta CDR3 rearrangement. Productive Simpson clonality was computed per sample as the square root of Simpson's diversity index over productive rearrangements. TCRdb stores this immuneACCESS table with in-frame sequences only. Part of the clones is absent; in the studies checked, under half of the shortfall reflects unresolved V genes, and no reason is known for the rest. The D gene and trimming were derived from the DNA, and the V and J assignments and clone size from that table. A total of roughly 310,000 clones appear in this sample, about 91% of them only once. The top ten clones comprise about 9.9% of the sample.

Participants in the prospective study were enrolled through a virtual design, were aged 18 to 89 years, and lived in fewer than 30 United States geographic areas. In the prospective study, participants were assigned to cohorts based on the clinical history participants reported in a screening survey and a study questionnaire. Recovered participants in ImmuneRACE Cohort 3 were defined as having two consecutive negative NP/OP PCR tests, clearance from a healthcare professional, or resolution of symptoms. In the prospective study, whole blood, serum and a nasopharyngeal or oropharyngeal swab were collected from each participant by mobile phlebotomists. Prospective study participants could optionally give additional blood draws and questionnaires over a 2-month period. Blood samples from the prospective study were shipped frozen or at room temperature prior to DNA extraction.

Sequencing was performed on PBMCs or T cells enriched from blood (not recorded which). The sequence was collected from a woman in her thirties or forties who had recovered from COVID-19. The rearranged chain carries TRBV5-3 and TRBJ1-1; 7 bases in the middle match TRBD1. TRBV5-3 is placed among ORFs of uncertain function. CDR3 loop: CARSHIQGRRNTEAFF. The DNA sequence reads TGTGCCAGAAGCCATATACAGGGGCGTCGGAACACTGAAGCTTTCTTT.